This is a list of T cell receptor beta chains from one sample in a study of patients and donors after allogeneic stem cell transplantation. One entry per CDR3 protein results from TCRdb running MiXCR on the RT-PCR reads. The data show 150,000 to 200,000 distinct CDR3 sequences, nearly 25% seen once. What was sequenced was blood, either unsorted or a sorted T cell fraction (not recorded which). All receptors come from a human donor who was either an allogeneic HSCT recipient or a stem cell or donor lymphocyte infusion donor (not recorded which). It is not recorded whose cells these are; they may come from a transplant donor. CDR3s include the opening cysteine and the closing phenylalanine or tryptophan. Fields, in order: V gene, clone size, J gene, D gene, CDR3 DNA, CDR3 protein. A D gene is named only where the DNA matches it firmly. Expanded clones are given a class, and other clones once, few, many or no size at all.

V: TRBV24-1
size: .
J: TRBJ2-1
D: .
DNA: TGTGCCACCAGTGATTTCCCTAGATACGATGAGCAGTTCTTC
CDR3: CATSDFPRYDEQFF

V: TRBV5-4
size: .
J: TRBJ1-5
D: TRBD1
DNA: TGTGCCAGCAGCATACGGACAGGGGGCACCAATCAGCCCCAGCATTTT
CDR3: CASSIRTGGTNQPQHF

V: TRBV12-3/TRBV12-4
size: .
J: TRBJ2-3
D: .
DNA: TGTGCCAGCAGTTTTTTCAAGGGTACGCAGTATTTT
CDR3: CASSFFKGTQYF

V: TRBV7-2
size: .
J: TRBJ1-3
D: .
DNA: TGTGCCAGCAGCTTAATGAGGGGCCCGGACACCATATATTTT
CDR3: CASSLMRGPDTIYF

V: TRBV4-1
size: many
J: TRBJ1-2
D: .
DNA: TGCGCCAGCAGCCAGCGGGGCGAGAGAACTTACTATGGCTACACCTTC
CDR3: CASSQRGERTYYGYTF

V: TRBV12-3/TRBV12-4
size: few
J: TRBJ1-5
D: .
DNA: TGTGCCAGCAGGCGTACGGGGGGGGAGAATCAGCCCCAGCATTTT
CDR3: CASRRTGGENQPQHF

V: TRBV5-5
size: few
J: TRBJ1-1
D: .
DNA: TGTGCCAGCAGCCCCGGGCAGGGAGGGATGAACACTGAAGCTTTCTTT
CDR3: CASSPGQGGMNTEAFF

V: TRBV5-1
size: .
J: TRBJ2-7
D: .
DNA: TGCGCCAGCAGCCCCGAACAGGGTGCCTCCTACGAGCAGTACTTC
CDR3: CASSPEQGASYEQYF

V: TRBV6-6
size: .
J: TRBJ1-4
D: .
DNA: TGTGCCGGCAGTTACATGGGGGGGCTCACTAATGAAAAACTGTTTTTT
CDR3: CAGSYMGGLTNEKLFF

V: TRBV19
size: .
J: TRBJ2-1
D: .
DNA: TGTGCCAGTAGTATAGCGGTGAGCTCCTACAATGAGCAGTTCTTC
CDR3: CASSIAVSSYNEQFF

V: TRBV20-1
size: .
J: TRBJ2-1
D: TRBD1
DNA: TGCAGTGCTTCAGAACAGGGGGGCTCCTACAATGAGCAGTTCTTC
CDR3: CSASEQGGSYNEQFF

V: TRBV7-2
size: once
J: TRBJ1-6
D: .
DNA: TGTGCCAGCAGCTTAGCAGGCAGTAATTCACCCCTCCACTTT
CDR3: CASSLAGSNSPLHF

V: TRBV12-3/TRBV12-4
size: few
J: TRBJ1-6
D: .
DNA: TGTGCCTCAACCTTGGGGAGGGTGCGAAATTCACCCCTCCACTTT
CDR3: CASTLGRVRNSPLHF

V: TRBV4-3
size: .
J: TRBJ2-7
D: .
DNA: TGCGCCAGCAGCCAAGACGTCACCTCCTACGAGCAGTACTTC
CDR3: CASSQDVTSYEQYF

V: TRBV6-6
size: .
J: TRBJ2-3
D: TRBD2
DNA: TGTGCCAGCAGTAGCGGGGGGATCACAGATACGCAGTATTTT
CDR3: CASSSGGITDTQYF

V: TRBV20-1
size: .
J: TRBJ2-7
D: .
DNA: TGCAGTGCTAGAGATACACTCTCCTACGAGCAGTACTTC
CDR3: CSARDTLSYEQYF

V: TRBV7-2
size: .
J: TRBJ2-3
D: .
DNA: TGTGCCAGCAGCTTGCTCGGTGGCACAGATACGCAGTATTTT
CDR3: CASSLLGGTDTQYF

V: TRBV7-9
size: .
J: TRBJ2-3
D: .
DNA: TGTGCCAGCAGCTCCTATAAAATCCCGGATACGCAGTATTTT
CDR3: CASSSYKIPDTQYF

V: TRBV3-1
size: few
J: TRBJ2-7
D: .
DNA: TGTGCCAGCAGCCAAGTTGCTAGTTTCTACGAGCAGTACTTC
CDR3: CASSQVASFYEQYF

V: TRBV7-6
size: .
J: TRBJ2-7
D: .
DNA: TGTGCCAGCAGCTTAGGTGGAGCTCAAACCTACGAGCAGTACTTC
CDR3: CASSLGGAQTYEQYF

V: TRBV18
size: many
J: TRBJ2-5
D: .
DNA: TGTGCCAGCTCACCACGTTCAGGGCAAGAGACCCAGTACTTC
CDR3: CASSPRSGQETQYF

V: TRBV12-3/TRBV12-4
size: few
J: TRBJ2-2
D: .
DNA: TGTGCCAGCAGTTTCGGGACCCGGTATGGGGGGGAGCTGTTTTTT
CDR3: CASSFGTRYGGELFF

V: TRBV7-2
size: few
J: TRBJ1-2
D: .
DNA: TGTGCCAGCAGCCCCGTTGAGCGTCAGTGGGGTGGCTACACCTTC
CDR3: CASSPVERQWGGYTF

V: TRBV20-1
size: .
J: TRBJ2-2
D: TRBD1
DNA: TGCAGTGCTCCTAAGTCCAGGACAGGTGACCTTATCACCGGGGAGCTGTTTTTT
CDR3: CSAPKSRTGDLITGELFF